The 27 T cell receptor beta chains below come from one sample, sequenced in a study of regulatory T cells in long-lasting Graves disease. The time point was: newly diagnosed GD, antithyroid drugs for less than 3 months. RNA from PBMCs was the source of the TCR library. In building TCR beta libraries, iRepertoire HTBI primers were used together with Arm-PCR of CDR3 regions. From the multiplex PCR reads, TCRdb called clonotypes with MiXCR, one entry per CDR3 protein. The sample shows 320,000 or so distinct CDR3 sequences, 15% to 20% of them seen only once. The source material was peripheral blood mononuclear cells (PBMCs), sampled at new diagnosis, from a patient treated with antithyroid drugs. These receptors came from a female donor with Graves disease.

This clonotype was picked up many times. The rearrangement links TRBV27 to TRBJ2-1; D unclear. V gave up 0 bases and J gave up 2 bases, with 2 bases separating them. This CDR3 region has 13 residues. Germline assignment: CDR1 MNHEY and CDR2 SMNVEV (reference sequence). The CDR3 is CASSLSPYNEQFF. For the CDR3, the DNA is TGTGCCAGCAGTTTATCGCCCTACAATGAGCAGTTCTTC.

The V and J genes are TRBV7-9 and TRBJ2-2, with 9 positions matching TRBD1. In germline, CDR1 is SEHNR, CDR2 FQNEAQ (reference sequence). There are 15 residues in the CDR3. J lost 2 bases, V lost 8 bases, and 6 bases had no gene match. CDR3 DNA: TGTGCCAGCCCCCCGGGACAGGGTAACACCGGGGAGCTGTTTTTT. Its protein is CASPPGQGNTGELFF.

This clonotype was seen many times. This chain uses TRBV30 with TRBJ2-1; 7 nucleotides agree with TRBD2. The CDR3 is made up of 13 amino acids. J was trimmed by 8 bases and V by 2 bases; bases with no gene match: 6. Germline loops: CDR1 GTSNPN, CDR2 SVGIG (reference sequence). CDR3 sequence: CAWSRGAGDEQFF. The DNA of the CDR3 is TGTGCCTGGAGTAGAGGCGCGGGAGATGAGCAGTTCTTC.

This clonotype showed up many times. The chain couples TRBV28 to TRBJ2-3; 14 bases line up with TRBD2. The CDR3 is made up of 15 amino acids. With 5 bases clipped from V and 4 bases from J, the junction kept 2 bases outside the gene matches. The germline V gene encodes CDR1 MDHEN and CDR2 SYDVKM. The CDR3 loop reads CASSRLAGGSDTQYF. CDR3 in DNA: TGTGCCAGCAGTCGACTAGCGGGAGGGTCAGATACGCAGTATTTT.

This clonotype has ten or more counts. The chain combines TRBV27 with TRBJ2-3; D gene uncertain. From germline, CDR1 is MNHEY and CDR2 SMNVEV (reference sequence). The CDR3 has 15 amino acids. Deletions cut 4 bases from V and 0 bases from J, with 11 bases between. The CDR3 coding sequence is TGTGCCAGCAGTTCCCACGCCAGGAGCACAGATACGCAGTATTTT. Protein: CASSSHARSTDTQYF.

This clonotype has a count of ten or more. CDR3 in amino acids: CASSQERGQPQHF. Here the CDR3 DNA reads TGTGCCAGCAGCCAAGAACGGGGTCAGCCCCAGCATTTT. This chain connects TRBV3-1 to TRBJ1-5; D ambiguous. Germline CDR1 LGHDT, CDR2 YNNKEL (reference sequence). CDR3 size: 13 residues. The V end was cut by 0 bases, the J end by 6 bases, with 6 bases between.

This clonotype was picked up many times. The chain links TRBV5-5 to TRBJ1-1; D might be TRBD1 (5 bases). The germline V and J ends were trimmed by 0 bases and 3 bases, with 18 bases remaining between them. Germline CDR1 reads SGHKS; CDR2 reads YYEKEE (reference sequence). The length of the CDR3 is 17 residues. CDR3 region: CASSLVGQGRVDTEAFF. Written as DNA, the CDR3 is TGTGCCAGCAGCTTGGTGGGGCAGGGCAGGGTGGACACTGAAGCTTTCTTT.

In its sample, this clonotype was seen many times. The gene calls are TRBV29-1 and TRBJ2-3; a weak D match, TRBD2 (6 bases). V was cut by 4 bases and J by 4 bases, with 12 bases left in between. Per the germline V gene, CDR1 is SQVTM and CDR2 is ANQGSEA. The CDR3 is 13 residues long. The CDR3 loop reads CSVVWRDPDTQYF. The CDR3 nucleotides are TGCAGCGTTGTATGGCGGGACCCAGATACGCAGTATTTT.

This clonotype was found once. The chain uses TRBV6-4 and TRBJ2-2; 10 bases align to TRBD2. J gave up 0 bases and V 5 bases, and 6 bases lay outside the gene matches. Looked up from germline, CDR1 is MRHNA and CDR2 is SNTAGT. The CDR3 has 17 residues. The CDR3 coding sequence is TGTGCCAGCAGTCCACTAGCGGGAACGTCGAACACCGGGGAGCTGTTTTTT. This translates into CASSPLAGTSNTGELFF.

This clonotype showed up just a few times. A much larger clone sits a single nucleotide away, making a read error possible. The V call is TRBV12-3 or TRBV12-4, the J call TRBJ2-3; D gene ambiguous. The CDR3 runs 15 residues. V dropped 6 bases and J dropped 0 bases, with 13 bases sitting between them. This chain's CDR3 is CASSIPRLSTDTQYF. In DNA, the CDR3 is TGTGCCAGCAGCATACCGAGGCTCAGCACAGATACGCAGTATTTT.

This clonotype has a handful of counts. This chain joins TRBV5-1 and TRBJ1-1; D unresolved. CDR1 is SGHRS and CDR2 is YFSETQ in the germline V gene. The V gene lost 4 bases and the J gene lost 1 base, with 14 bases spanning the gap. This CDR3 has 15 amino acids. CDR3 sequence reads: CASSRFPSGNTEAFF. The CDR3 bases are TGCGCCAGCAGCCGCTTCCCTAGTGGGAACACTGAAGCTTTCTTT.

This clonotype was counted many times. J is TRBJ2-2 and V is TRBV7-9; no clear D. CDR1 and CDR2 from the germline V gene are SEHNR and FQNEAQ (reference sequence). V was cut by 5 bases and J by 5 bases, with 12 bases left in between. This CDR3 is 14 amino acids long. For the CDR3, the DNA is TGTGCCAGCAGCAGAGACCGTGAAACCGGGGAGCTGTTTTTT. Protein: CASSRDRETGELFF.

The V call is TRBV14, the J call TRBJ2-4; D not resolved. Between the trimmed V and J ends, which lost 0 bases and 3 bases, there was a span of 6 bases. This CDR3 has 14 residues. Germline values: CDR1 SGHDN, CDR2 FVKESK. In nucleotides, the CDR3 is TGTGCCAGCAGCCAAGACCCCAGCAAAAACATTCAGTACTTC. This encodes CASSQDPSKNIQYF.

The chain uses TRBV2 and TRBJ2-1, with 10 bases fitting TRBD2. Germline assignment: CDR1 SNHLY and CDR2 FYNNEI. This CDR3 has 15 residues. V lost 6 bases and J lost 4; bases outside the gene matches: 6. CDR3: CASSQTSGDYNEQFF. The CDR3 DNA is TGTGCCAGCAGCCAAACTAGCGGGGATTACAATGAGCAGTTCTTC.

Here the CDR3 reads CASSQGLAGVAETQYF. In DNA form, the CDR3 reads TGCGCCAGCAGCCAAGGACTAGCGGGAGTGGCGGAGACCCAGTACTTC. The chain carries TRBV4-1 and TRBJ2-5; 12 bases fit TRBD2. The germline V gene has CDR1 MGHRA and CDR2 YSYEKL. J was trimmed by 5 bases and V by 1 base; bases with no gene match: 5. The CDR3 consists of 16 residues.

This clonotype has ten or more counts. J is TRBJ2-5 and V is TRBV12-3 or TRBV12-4, with D unclear. The CDR3 runs to 14 residues. V was trimmed by 3 bases and J by 3 bases, leaving 11 bases between them. The CDR3 loop is CASSLEQTEETQYF. CDR3 coding DNA: TGTGCCAGCAGTTTGGAACAGACTGAAGAGACCCAGTACTTC.

This rearrangement joins TRBV5-1 to TRBJ2-7, with TRBD2 identical over 8 bases. The J segment lost 4 bases and the V segment lost 0 bases, leaving 6 bases of the junction unmatched. CDR3 length: 15 amino acids. The germline V gene encodes CDR1 SGHRS and CDR2 YFSETQ. CDR3 loop: CASSLDGTRVYEQYF. DNA of the CDR3: TGCGCCAGCAGCTTGGACGGGACTAGAGTTTACGAGCAGTACTTC.

This chain connects TRBV7-3 to TRBJ2-1; D not certain. The V and J ends lost 7 bases and 4 bases respectively, with 14 bases between them. This CDR3 is 14 amino acids long. The germline gives CDR1 SGHTA, CDR2 FQGTGA. Here the CDR3 DNA reads TGTGCCAGCATCCCAAGTCAGTTATACAATGAGCAGTTCTTC. Amino acid sequence: CASIPSQLYNEQFF. Complete variable domain (other parts from reference TRBV7-3 and TRBJ2-1): GAGVSQTPSNKVTEKGKYVELRCDPISGHTALYWYRQSLGQGPEFLIYFQGTGAADDSGLPNDRFFAVRPEGSVSTLKIQRTERGDSAVYLCASIPSQLYNEQFFGPGTRLTVL.

This clonotype has just a few counts. A much more abundant neighbour one base away suggests this may be a read error. The rearrangement joins TRBV19 to TRBJ1-2; D possibly corresponds to TRBD1 (6 bases). CDR3 size: 15 residues. Per germline, CDR1 LNHDA and CDR2 SQIVND (reference sequence). V lost 5 bases and J lost 5, with 18 bases in between. The CDR3 coding sequence is TGTGCCAGTAGTCTGGGGGCAGGGTTGCAATATGGCTACACCTTC. This codes for CASSLGAGLQYGYTF.

The J gene is TRBJ2-1, the V gene TRBV10-3; 15 bases agree with TRBD2. Trimming at V came to 6 bases and at J to 4 bases, leaving 1 base not matched to a gene. CDR3 length: 15 amino acids. The germline gives CDR1 ENHRY, CDR2 SYGVKD. CDR3 sequence (DNA): TGTGCCATCAGGGGGACTAGCGGGAGGTACAATGAGCAGTTCTTC. Protein sequence: CAIRGTSGRYNEQFF.

The V call is TRBV5-1, the J call TRBJ1-1, with a possible D match to TRBD1 (6 bases). Trimming stripped 0 bases from V and 1 base from J, with 13 bases between. Germline lookup yields CDR1 SGHRS and CDR2 YFSETQ. The CDR3 runs 16 residues. CDR3 bases: TGCGCCAGCAGCTTGGTTGGGGGGCGGGGGAACACTGAAGCTTTCTTT. Translating gives CASSLVGGRGNTEAFF.

The rearrangement uses TRBV29-1 and TRBJ2-3; D may be TRBD1 or TRBD2 (6 bases each). In germline, CDR1 is SQVTM, CDR2 ANQGSEA. V was trimmed by 6 bases and J by 0 bases, leaving 19 bases between them. The length of the CDR3 is 16 residues. CDR3 DNA sequence: TGCAGCGTCAGAGGCGTGGGGGGCTTTAGCACAGATACGCAGTATTTT. Its translation is CSVRGVGGFSTDTQYF.

This clonotype was seen at least ten times. The chain recombines TRBV6-1 with TRBJ2-1; TRBD1 aligns across 7 bases. Germline V gene lookup returns CDR1 MNHNS and CDR2 SASEGT. The trim removed 5 bases at V and 5 bases at J, leaving 9 bases unmatched. The CDR3 sequence is 15 residues long. The CDR3 loop reads CASSPSGGIDNEQFF. The CDR3 DNA follows: TGTGCCAGCAGTCCCTCAGGGGGAATCGACAATGAGCAGTTCTTC.

This clonotype was picked up many times. The rearrangement links TRBV7-2 to TRBJ2-5; TRBD2 matches 12 bases. J was trimmed by 1 base and V by 4 bases; bases with no gene match: 7. This CDR3 spans 17 amino acids. Germline V CDR1 and CDR2: SGHTA, FQGNSA. CDR3 region: CASSSLGTSGFQETQYF. As DNA, the CDR3 is TGTGCCAGCAGCTCCCTAGGGACTAGCGGGTTCCAAGAGACCCAGTACTTC.

Details on this clonotype: With only one base between it and a far larger clone, this is likely a read error. The chain links TRBV7-8 to TRBJ2-1; D not certain. The tail of the sequence fits TRBJ2-5 better, so the J call may be wrong. Germline V lookup: CDR1 SGHVS, CDR2 FQNEAQ. The CDR3 totals 14 residues. The CDR3 protein is CTSSLITRIETQYF. CDR3 nucleotide sequence: TGTACCAGCAGCTTAATTACAAGGATTGAGACCCAGTACTTC.

The J gene is TRBJ1-1, the V gene TRBV30; TRBD1 aligns across 9 bases. This CDR3 is built from 16 residues. The trim removed 2 bases at V and 0 bases at J, leaving 7 bases unmatched. Germline V gene data show CDR1 as GTSNPN and CDR2 as SVGIG (reference sequence). DNA for the CDR3: TGTGCCTGGAGTACACCCGGGACAGGGATGAACACTGAAGCTTTCTTT. This codes for CAWSTPGTGMNTEAFF.

This clonotype was found many times. The V gene is TRBV9, the J gene TRBJ2-7, with TRBD2 matching 9 bases. The V gene end was trimmed by 3 bases and the J gene end by 1 base; junction bases not matched to a gene: 14. This CDR3 region has 18 residues. Germline CDR1 is SGDLS and CDR2 is YYNGEE. Here the CDR3 DNA reads TGTGCCAGCAGCGCCGGGACTAGCACTAAAAGTGGGTCCTACGAGCAGTACTTC. This codes for CASSAGTSTKSGSYEQYF.